Listed here is a single T cell receptor (beta chain). Its antigen is currently unknown. This sample is drawn from a study of blood T cells in healthy people across ages. For every donor, a draw yielded about 9.7 milliliters of peripheral blood. There are 15 residues in the CDR3. The V gene end was trimmed by 6 bases and the J gene end by 4 bases; junction bases not matched to a gene: 8. Germline lookup yields CDR1 MRHNA and CDR2 SNTAGT. General observations from the study: What prevented conclusive comparison of naive and antigen-experienced cells was that PBMCs were unsorted. There were more naive CD4+ cells and higher diversity in long-lived donors than in aged donors. Donor CMV status was unknown, possibly confounding expanded clonotype changes.

A second PCR, run for roughly 6 to 11 cycles, used a sample-barcoded 5' primer plus a J-beta primer mix. TCRdb re-derived calls from the 5' RACE reads in MiXCR, one entry per CDR3 protein. The sample contains about 940,000 distinct CDR3 sequences, roughly 43% of which appear only once. This chain uses TRBV6-4 with TRBJ2-3, with TRBD2 matching 9 bases. This TCR was sampled from a man aged 25 to 40 in good health. The material sequenced was blood. Written as DNA, the CDR3 is TGTGCCAGCAGCCTTAGCGGGGGCACCCCAGATACGCAGTATTTT. Translation: CASSLSGGTPDTQYF.